Described below is a single T cell receptor (beta chain) sequence and its context. This specimen belongs to a study of blood T cell repertoires in COVID-19. Across the whole study: There were acute and convalescent COVID-19 samples, and they came from the United States, Italy and Spain. Nucleic acid was either cDNA or gDNA, and it came from T cells, B-cell-depleted T cells, or PBMCs.

J was trimmed by 6 bases and V by 8 bases; bases with no gene match: 14. Germline CDR1 SQVTM, CDR2 ANQGSEA. This CDR3 comprises 16 residues. Produced via immunoSEQ multiplex PCR; TCRdb's table is partial and in-frame only. The sample holds 35,000 to 50,000 clones; roughly nine tenths are singletons and the top ten take less than 20%. The chain couples TRBV29-1 to TRBJ2-1, with 12 nucleotides matching TRBD2. The source material was peripheral blood. This TCR derives from a woman younger than 45 in a cohort sampled during active COVID-19. CDR3 sequence: CSTTSGRTTAFNEQFF. The DNA for the CDR3 is TGCAGCACAACTAGCGGGAGGACCACCGCCTTCAATGAGCAGTTCTTC.